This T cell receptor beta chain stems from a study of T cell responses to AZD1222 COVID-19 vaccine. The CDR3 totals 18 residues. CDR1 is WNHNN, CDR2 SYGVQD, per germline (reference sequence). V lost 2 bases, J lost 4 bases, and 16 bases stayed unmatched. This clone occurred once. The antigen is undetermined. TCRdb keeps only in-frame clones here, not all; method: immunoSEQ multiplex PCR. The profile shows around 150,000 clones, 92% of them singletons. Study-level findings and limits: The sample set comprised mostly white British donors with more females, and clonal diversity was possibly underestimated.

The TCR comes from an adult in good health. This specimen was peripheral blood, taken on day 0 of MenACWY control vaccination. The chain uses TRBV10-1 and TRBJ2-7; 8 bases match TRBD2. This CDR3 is CASSEASSGRGGMYEQYF. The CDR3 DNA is TGCGCCAGCAGTGAGGCATCGAGCGGGAGAGGGGGAATGTACGAGCAGTACTTC.